The sequence of this TCR beta chain was determined in a study of T cells in Graves' hyperthyroidism and ophthalmopathy. This clonotype was detected ten times or more. What was amplified from RNA transcripts were TCR beta CDR3 regions. RT-PCR in the first round (using the HTBI primer set) targeted the TCR CDR3. TCRdb ran MiXCR on the multiplex PCR reads and lists one entry per CDR3 protein. The repertoire holds about 600,000 distinct CDR3 sequences, with approximately 15% as singletons. Sequencing was done on a sample of blood. The sequence came from a woman aged 18-29 years with Graves' ophthalmopathy.

The CDR3 loop reads CASSQVGAGWGNEQFF. CDR3 bases: TGTGCCAGCAGCCAAGTAGGGGCAGGGTGGGGCAATGAGCAGTTCTTC. This chain links TRBV3-1 with TRBJ2-1, with a possible D match to TRBD1 (5 bases). V was pared by 1 base and J by 6 bases, with 16 bases between. The CDR3 sequence is 16 residues long. The germline gives CDR1 LGHDT, CDR2 YNNKEL (reference sequence).